The next 21 T cell receptor beta chains were all read from a single sample in a study of T cell repertoires in cytomegalovirus infection. One entry per CDR3 protein results from TCRdb running MiXCR on the reads. The sample consists of about 260,000 distinct CDR3 sequences, roughly an eighth of them appearing once. The sample comprised PBMCs. Receptors originate from a human donor in good health (CMV status not recorded). Some clones in this sample may be carry-over from other donors' samples.

This clonotype was counted at least ten times. The V call is TRBV6-1, the J call TRBJ2-5; D ambiguous. Germline loops: CDR1 MNHNS, CDR2 SASEGT. Trimming removed 2 bases from V and 2 bases from J, with 15 bases in between. The CDR3 covers 16 residues. The CDR3 sequence: CASSERSRQFQETQYF. The CDR3 DNA follows: TGTGCCAGCAGTGAAAGGAGCCGGCAGTTTCAAGAGACCCAGTACTTC.

This clonotype was counted ten times or more. The chain is built from TRBV5-1 and TRBJ2-1, with D perhaps TRBD1 (5 bases). The CDR3 is 17 residues long. V was trimmed by 0 bases and J by 4 bases, leaving 17 bases between them. Germline loops: CDR1 SGHRS, CDR2 YFSETQ. The CDR3 DNA follows: TGCGCCAGCAGCTTGGTTCTACAGCCGGCAGGGTACAATGAGCAGTTCTTC. Translating it yields CASSLVLQPAGYNEQFF.

This clonotype was seen ten or more times. The V and J genes are TRBV7-6 and TRBJ2-5; D not certain. The CDR3 loop spans 12 amino acids. Trimming pared 4 bases from V and 1 base from J, leaving 4 bases between. Per germline, CDR1 SGHVS and CDR2 FNYEAQ. CDR3 sequence (DNA): TGTGCCAGCAGCTCGCCCCAAGAGACCCAGTACTTC. Translating it yields CASSSPQETQYF.

The sample holds many counts of this clonotype. The J gene is TRBJ2-3, the V gene TRBV7-2, with 7 positions matching TRBD2. The CDR3 spans 16 residues. Unmatched junction bases numbered 14, after V lost 6 bases and J lost 5 bases. Germline V lookup: CDR1 SGHTA, CDR2 FQGNSA. The CDR3 nucleotides read TGTGCCAGCAGTTTACGGCGGGGGAAGCGGGGAGATACGCAGTATTTT. Translating gives CASSLRRGKRGDTQYF.

There are a few counts of this clonotype. The chain recombines TRBV5-8 with TRBJ1-5; D gene unclear. V dropped 3 bases and J dropped 1 base, with 11 bases sitting between them. From germline, CDR1 is SGHTS and CDR2 YDEGEE. The CDR3 sequence is 15 residues long. The CDR3 reads CASSYWQLSNQPQHF. The CDR3 DNA follows: TGTGCCAGCAGCTATTGGCAGTTGAGCAATCAGCCCCAGCATTTT.

This clonotype has at least ten counts. The V gene is TRBV7-9, the J gene TRBJ2-3; tentative D call: TRBD1 (5 bases). Trimming pared 5 bases from V and 4 bases from J, leaving 13 bases between. The CDR3 length is 14 residues. Germline-derived CDR1 and CDR2 are SEHNR and FQNEAQ (reference sequence). The CDR3 region is CASSPGISADTQYF. The CDR3 DNA sequence: TGTGCCAGCAGCCCAGGGATATCGGCAGATACGCAGTATTTT. The full variable domain, with the rest looked up from reference TRBV7-9 and TRBJ2-3, is DTGVSQNPRHKITKRGQNVTFRCDPISEHNRLYWYRQTLGQGPEFLTYFQNEAQLEKSRLLSDRFSAERPKGSFSTLEIQRTEQGDSAMYLCASSPGISADTQYFGPGTRLTVL.

This clonotype appeared many times. The CDR3 spells CASSQGVAEAFF. Here the CDR3 DNA reads TGTGCCAGCAGTCAGGGGGTGGCTGAAGCTTTCTTT. V gene TRBV28 combines with J gene TRBJ1-1, with 7 bases fitting TRBD1. CDR1 is MDHEN, CDR2 SYDVKM, per germline. The CDR3 has 12 amino acids. Trimming removed 5 bases from V and 6 bases from J; junction bases left unmatched: 3.

This clonotype was detected ten times or more. The rearrangement joins TRBV29-1 to TRBJ2-1; 9 bases match TRBD2. V lost 4 bases, J lost 0 bases, and 4 bases stayed unmatched. The CDR3 totals 15 residues. Germline values: CDR1 SQVTM, CDR2 ANQGSEA. DNA of the CDR3: TGCAGCGTTGTGGGGCGGGAGGGCTCCTACAATGAGCAGTTCTTC. Residues: CSVVGREGSYNEQFF.

Comments on this clonotype: Compared with germline, one end of the junction differs, possibly owing to a read error. The V and J genes are TRBV2 and TRBJ2-4; perhaps TRBD1 as D (6 bases). Germline V CDR1 and CDR2: SNHLY, FYNNEI. The CDR3 covers 12 residues. CDR3 nucleotide sequence: TGTGCCAGCAGTGAGACCTCGCACAGGGTGTCCTTC. It is translated as CASSETSHRVSF.

V gene TRBV6-2 or TRBV6-3 combines with J gene TRBJ2-1; TRBD2 aligns across 12 bases. J lost 10 bases, V lost 7 bases, and 14 bases had no gene match. CDR3 length: 16 amino acids. In germline, CDR1 is MNHEY, CDR2 SVGEGT. The chain's CDR3 is CASTESPSGGGGEQFF. The CDR3 DNA is TGTGCCAGCACCGAAAGCCCTAGCGGGGGGGGAGGGGAGCAGTTCTTC.

This clonotype was seen a few times. V usage is TRBV2 and J usage is TRBJ2-5; tentative D call: TRBD1 (5 bases). Germline assignment: CDR1 SNHLY and CDR2 FYNNEI. The CDR3 contains 13 residues. V lost 0 bases to trimming and J lost 9 bases, with 11 bases between them. As DNA, the CDR3 is TGTGCCAGCAGTGAAGCGTGGCTAGGGGCCCAGTACTTC. This gives the protein CASSEAWLGAQYF. The whole variable domain, filled in from reference TRBV2 and TRBJ2-5, reads EPEVTQTPSHQVTQMGQEVILRCVPISNHLYFYWYRQILGQKVEFLVSFYNNEISEKSEIFDDQFSVERPDGSNFTLKIRSTKLEDSAMYFCASSEAWLGAQYFGPGTRLLVL.

This clonotype showed up many times. The gene calls are TRBV7-8 and TRBJ1-1; weak D call: TRBD1 (6 bases). The CDR3 contains 14 residues. V was cut by 5 bases and J by 2 bases, with 12 bases left in between. The germline gives CDR1 SGHVS, CDR2 FQNEAQ. The CDR3 sequence: CASSEGGFNTEAFF. The CDR3 region has the DNA TGTGCCAGCAGCGAGGGGGGTTTTAACACTGAAGCTTTCTTT.

V and J are TRBV29-1 and TRBJ1-1; D uncertain. The length of the CDR3 is 12 residues. The ends were cut back, 3 bases at V and 11 bases at J, with 16 bases in the middle. Per the germline V gene, CDR1 is SQVTM and CDR2 is ANQGSEA. The CDR3 nucleotides read TGCAGCGTTGAGGTATTAGGTGGCCCGGCTTTCTTT. This sequence encodes CSVEVLGGPAFF.

This clonotype showed up many times. V is TRBV19 and J is TRBJ2-1; perhaps TRBD1 as D (6 bases). This CDR3 is 15 amino acids long. Between the trimmed V and J ends, which lost 5 bases and 8 bases, there was a span of 19 bases. Looked up from germline, CDR1 is LNHDA and CDR2 is SQIVND (reference sequence). For the CDR3, the DNA is TGTGCCAGTAGTCCACCCCGTGGACAGACCGATGAGCAGTTCTTC. This sequence encodes CASSPPRGQTDEQFF.

This chain connects TRBV19 to TRBJ2-3; D is undetermined. This CDR3 region has 15 residues. Per germline, CDR1 LNHDA and CDR2 SQIVND (reference sequence). V was cut by 1 base and J by 6 bases, with 14 bases left in between. The CDR3 DNA is TGTGCCAGTAGTATAGCAGCGTTACCATCGGATACGCAGTATTTT. Translated: CASSIAALPSDTQYF.

The V call is TRBV29-1, the J call TRBJ2-1, with 14 positions matching TRBD2. The CDR3 totals 15 residues. Germline CDR1 and CDR2: SQVTM and ANQGSEA. V was clipped by 1 base and J by 6 bases; unmatched bases: 2. In DNA form, the CDR3 reads TGCAGCGTTGAAGGGACTAGCGGGAGGATCAATGAGCAGTTCTTC. Amino acid sequence: CSVEGTSGRINEQFF.

This chain links TRBV6-5 with TRBJ2-4, with a weak D call TRBD2 (6 bases). Germline-derived CDR1 and CDR2 are MNHEY and SVGAGI. V was cut by 0 bases and J by 6 bases, with 12 bases left in between. This CDR3 spans 15 amino acids. The CDR3: CASSYSGGVVNIQYF. The CDR3 DNA is TGTGCCAGCAGTTACTCCGGAGGGGTTGTAAACATTCAGTACTTC.

This chain joins TRBV5-1 and TRBJ1-2; D ambiguous. The germline V gene has CDR1 SGHRS and CDR2 YFSETQ. The CDR3 totals 13 residues. Trimming cost V 0 bases and J 7 bases, with 10 bases left between them. In DNA, the CDR3 is TGCGCCAGCAGCTTGGGGGTGTCGAGTGGCTACACCTTC. This translates into CASSLGVSSGYTF. Combining the CDR3 with reference TRBV5-1 and TRBJ1-2 gives the whole variable domain KAGVTQTPRYLIKTRGQQVTLSCSPISGHRSVSWYQQTPGQGLQFLFEYFSETQRNKGNFPGRFSGRQFSNSRSEMNVSTLELGDSALYLCASSLGVSSGYTFGSGTRLTVV.

This clonotype was detected many times. The chain employs TRBV28 and TRBJ2-3; 9 bases agree with TRBD2. This CDR3 spans 15 amino acids. V was pared by 6 bases and J by 2 bases, with 6 bases of the junction left unmatched. Germline V gene data show CDR1 as MDHEN and CDR2 as SYDVKM. CDR3 DNA sequence: TGTGCCAGCAGGGTGGGGACTAGCTACACAGATACGCAGTATTTT. It codes for CASRVGTSYTDTQYF.

This clonotype was seen at least ten times. The gene calls are TRBV7-3 and TRBJ2-1, with a possible D match to TRBD2 (5 bases). The germline V and J ends were trimmed by 0 bases and 0 bases, with 9 bases remaining between them. The CDR3 spans 16 residues. CDR1 and CDR2 (germline): SGHTA, FQGTGA. CDR3 in DNA: TGTGCCAGCAGCTTAACAGCGGAAATCTCCTACAATGAGCAGTTCTTC. Its protein product is CASSLTAEISYNEQFF.

This clonotype was detected a few times. The CDR3 DNA follows: TGCAGTGCTCGCGGACTAGCGGGAGGACTAAACACCGGGGAGCTGTTTTTT. Its protein is CSARGLAGGLNTGELFF. This sequence joins TRBV20-1 and TRBJ2-2; TRBD2 matches 14 bases. Germline CDR1 is DFQATT and CDR2 is SNEGSKA (reference sequence). The CDR3 runs to 17 residues. V was pared by 5 bases and J by 2 bases, with 7 bases of the junction left unmatched.